The 22 T cell receptor beta chains in this list originate from one sample, sequenced in a study of blood T cell repertoires in COVID-19. Produced via immunoSEQ multiplex PCR; TCRdb's table is partial and in-frame only. The table records about 320,000 clones, around 84% of them present only once. Input material: PBMCs or T cells enriched from blood (not recorded which). The receptors shown here come from a woman under 30 who had recovered from COVID-19.

The rearrangement links TRBV18 to TRBJ2-7; no reliable D call. Per the germline V gene, CDR1 is KGHSH and CDR2 is LQKENI. The CDR3 has 13 amino acids. Trimming removed 2 bases at V and 2 bases at J, with 7 bases between. The CDR3, as DNA: TGTGCCAGCTCACCAAGCACCACCTACGAGCAGTACTTC. Protein: CASSPSTTYEQYF.

This clone came up a few times. This chain uses TRBV5-1 with TRBJ2-1; 9 bases agree with TRBD1. V lost 2 bases, J lost 5 bases, and 8 bases stayed unmatched. Germline CDR1 SGHRS, CDR2 YFSETQ. This CDR3 is built from 16 residues. CDR3 region: CASSFPKGQGNNEQFF. CDR3 nucleotides: TGCGCCAGCAGCTTCCCCAAAGGACAGGGGAACAATGAGCAGTTCTTC. The whole variable domain, remainder taken from reference TRBV5-1 and TRBJ2-1, is KAGVTQTPRYLIKTRGQQVTLSCSPISGHRSVSWYQQTPGQGLQFLFEYFSETQRNKGNFPGRFSGRQFSNSRSEMNVSTLELGDSALYLCASSFPKGQGNNEQFFGPGTRLTVL.

The CDR3 nucleotides read TGCGCCAGCACCGCGGGACAGGGAGACCAAGAGACCCAGTACTTC. It is translated as CASTAGQGDQETQYF. The rearrangement links TRBV5-1 to TRBJ2-5; 9 bases line up with TRBD1. J lost 0 bases, V lost 6 bases, and 6 bases had no gene match. The CDR3 extends over 15 amino acids. The V gene's germline CDR1 is SGHRS and CDR2 YFSETQ. Full variable domain (remainder filled in from reference TRBV5-1 and TRBJ2-5): KAGVTQTPRYLIKTRGQQVTLSCSPISGHRSVSWYQQTPGQGLQFLFEYFSETQRNKGNFPGRFSGRQFSNSRSEMNVSTLELGDSALYLCASTAGQGDQETQYFGPGTRLLVL.

CDR3: CASSPGLAKNIQYF. The DNA of the CDR3 is TGTGCCAGCAGCCCGGGACTAGCCAAAAACATTCAGTACTTC. The chain couples TRBV5-4 to TRBJ2-4; possible D gene TRBD2, 6 bases. Trimming pared 4 bases from V and 0 bases from J, leaving 8 bases between. Germline V lookup: CDR1 SGHNT, CDR2 YYREEE (reference sequence). The CDR3 totals 14 residues.

The V gene is TRBV7-9, the J gene TRBJ1-3; the match to TRBD1 covers 10 bases. Germline values: CDR1 SEHNR, CDR2 FQNEAQ (reference sequence). CDR3 length: 17 residues. J was trimmed by 0 bases and V by 5 bases; bases with no gene match: 7. The CDR3 sequence is CASSLGTGAISGNTIYF. The CDR3 DNA sequence: TGTGCCAGCAGCCTCGGGACAGGGGCGATCTCTGGAAACACCATATATTTT.

This chain connects TRBV10-3 to TRBJ1-1; possibly TRBD1 for D (6 bases). With 5 bases removed from V and 4 bases from J, the gap between germline ends came to 11 bases. Germline V gene sequence: CDR1 ENHRY, CDR2 SYGVKD. The CDR3 consists of 13 residues. The CDR3 DNA follows: TGTGCCATCAGTCCACAGGGTCCCACTGAAGCTTTCTTT. Its translation: CAISPQGPTEAFF.

This chain links TRBV23-1 with TRBJ1-5; 7 bases fit TRBD1. TRBV23-1 is labeled an ORF, and its function is uncertain. V lost 3 bases to trimming and J lost 5 bases; unmatched junction nucleotides: 10. CDR3 length equals 16 residues. The CDR3 DNA sequence: TGCGCCAGCAGTCATAACCTGACAGGGACGGATCAGCCCCAGCATTTT. Amino acids: CASSHNLTGTDQPQHF.

This chain uses TRBV5-1 with TRBJ1-1, with D unresolved. CDR3 length equals 14 residues. Per the germline V gene, CDR1 is SGHRS and CDR2 is YFSETQ. The germline V and J ends were trimmed by 2 bases and 1 base, with 9 bases remaining between them. The CDR3 loop reads CASSLGVSNTEAFF. CDR3 bases: TGCGCCAGCAGCTTAGGAGTTTCGAACACTGAAGCTTTCTTT.

Note on this clone: A much more abundant neighbour one base away suggests this may be a read error. The gene calls are TRBV28 and TRBJ1-1; D may be TRBD1 (5 bases). The CDR3 runs 14 residues. CDR1 is MDHEN and CDR2 is SYDVKM in the germline V gene. CDR3 region: CASSMAGKNTKAFF. Here the CDR3 DNA reads TGTGCCAGCAGCATGGCAGGGAAGAACACTAAAGCTTTCTTT.

The chain combines TRBV19 with TRBJ2-1, with a weak D call TRBD2 (7 bases). Germline CDR1 reads LNHDA; CDR2 reads SQIVND (reference sequence). The CDR3 extends over 17 amino acids. The V end was cut by 0 bases, the J end by 2 bases, with 14 bases between. The CDR3 protein is CASSIDLRGAPYNEQFF. DNA for the CDR3: TGTGCCAGTAGTATAGATCTCCGGGGGGCCCCCTACAATGAGCAGTTCTTC.

The CDR3 protein is CASSQPGLAGENGKNIQYF. The DNA of the CDR3 is TGCGCCAGCAGCCAGCCGGGACTAGCGGGAGAAAATGGCAAAAACATTCAGTACTTC. The rearrangement joins TRBV4-1 to TRBJ2-4, with 14 bases matching TRBD2. V trimming: 3 bases; J trimming: 3 bases; junction bases outside the gene matches: 10. This CDR3 has 19 amino acids. Germline V gives CDR1 MGHRA, CDR2 YSYEKL.

This clone occurred once. The chain combines TRBV7-3 with TRBJ2-1; 8 bases align to TRBD2. This CDR3 has 16 residues. Germline CDR1 reads SGHTA; CDR2 reads FQGTGA. V lost 1 base to trimming and J lost 0 bases; unmatched junction nucleotides: 2. The CDR3 nucleotides read TGTGCCAGCAGCTTAAACAGCGGGAGCTCCTACAATGAGCAGTTCTTC. This gives the protein CASSLNSGSSYNEQFF.

The genes are TRBV7-6 and TRBJ1-5; no reliable D call. With 1 base removed from V and 9 bases from J, the gap between germline ends came to 10 bases. The CDR3 loop spans 13 amino acids. The germline V gene has CDR1 SGHVS and CDR2 FNYEAQ. The DNA of the CDR3 is TGTGCCAGCAGCTTAGGGGAGCAAGGGCCCCAGCATTTT. Translating gives CASSLGEQGPQHF. The full variable domain, in which reference TRBV7-6 and TRBJ1-5 provide the parts outside the CDR3, is GAGVSQSPRYKVTKRGQDVALRCDPISGHVSLYWYRQALGQGPEFLTYFNYEAQQDKSGLPNDRFSAERPEGSISTLTIQRTEQRDSAMYRCASSLGEQGPQHFGDGTRLSIL.

Remarks on this clone: Other DNA sequences in the same sample also yield this CDR3. V gene TRBV18 combines with J gene TRBJ2-1, with 14 bases lining up with TRBD2. The CDR3 is 15 amino acids. Germline CDR1 and CDR2: KGHSH and LQKENI. The J segment lost 8 bases and the V segment lost 3 bases, leaving 3 bases of the junction unmatched. CDR3 protein: CASSPGLAGDDEQFF. The DNA of the CDR3 is TGTGCCAGCTCACCGGGACTAGCGGGAGACGATGAGCAGTTCTTC.

This clone was counted once. This sequence joins TRBV20-1 and TRBJ1-2; D is unresolved. Germline assignment: CDR1 DFQATT and CDR2 SNEGSKA (reference sequence). The CDR3 has 12 residues. Trimming shortened V by 3 bases and J by 3 bases, and 8 bases separated the two germline ends. CDR3 in amino acids: CSASEEYYGYTF. Here the CDR3 DNA reads TGCAGTGCTAGTGAAGAGTACTATGGCTACACCTTC.

CDR3 region: CASSFGARETQYF. In DNA form, the CDR3 reads TGCGCCAGCAGCTTTGGGGCAAGGGAGACCCAGTACTTC. The chain carries TRBV5-1 and TRBJ2-5; tentative D call: TRBD1 (5 bases). The CDR3 contains 13 residues. CDR1 is SGHRS, CDR2 YFSETQ, per germline. V was trimmed by 2 bases and J by 5 bases, leaving 10 bases between them.

This clone was seen only once. V usage is TRBV9 and J usage is TRBJ1-2, with D unresolved. Germline V gives CDR1 SGDLS, CDR2 YYNGEE. The V end was cut by 4 bases, the J end by 8 bases, with 15 bases between. The CDR3 loop spans 13 amino acids. CDR3 sequence reads: CASSPRLVEGYTF. The CDR3 DNA is TGTGCCAGCAGCCCCCGACTAGTAGAAGGCTACACCTTC.

The chain links TRBV27 to TRBJ1-4; D might be TRBD1 (6 bases). CDR3 length: 16 residues. Germline CDR1 reads MNHEY; CDR2 reads SMNVEV (reference sequence). Trimming cost V 4 bases and J 8 bases, with 20 bases left between them. This CDR3 reads CASSSTYRAPAEKLFF. CDR3 coding DNA: TGTGCCAGCAGTTCCACATACAGGGCCCCGGCGGAAAAACTGTTTTTT.

The chain joins TRBV5-4 to TRBJ1-4; 11 bases line up with TRBD1. V lost 3 bases, J lost 8 bases, and 3 bases stayed unmatched. The CDR3 has 14 residues. Germline CDR1 is SGHNT and CDR2 is YYREEE (reference sequence). This CDR3 is CASSWTGGEEKLFF. The CDR3, as DNA: TGTGCCAGCAGCTGGACAGGGGGCGAGGAAAAACTGTTTTTT.

This chain uses TRBV11-2 with TRBJ2-7, with TRBD2 identical over 7 bases. Germline CDR1 and CDR2: SGHAT and FQNNGV. The length of the CDR3 is 13 residues. V was pared by 5 bases and J by 2 bases, with 3 bases of the junction left unmatched. The CDR3 protein is CASSPGTTYEQYF. For the CDR3, the DNA is TGTGCCAGCAGCCCCGGGACTACCTACGAGCAGTACTTC.

The chain joins TRBV18 to TRBJ1-2, with 7 bases fitting TRBD1. The junction had 4 bases not matched to a gene; V was cut back by 0 bases and J by 6 bases. The V gene's germline CDR1 is KGHSH and CDR2 LQKENI. The CDR3 has 14 residues. CDR3 DNA: TGTGCCAGCTCACCACCGACAGGGTTGCATGGCTACACCTTC. Its translation: CASSPPTGLHGYTF.

V is TRBV10-2 and J is TRBJ2-3, with 7 bases identical to TRBD1. Germline loops: CDR1 WSHSY, CDR2 SAAADI. This CDR3 spans 16 amino acids. V shed 4 bases and J 5 bases; nucleotides not matched to a gene: 12. CDR3 sequence (DNA): TGCGCCAGCAGTGTGGGACAGACTGCTTGGGGAGATACGCAGTATTTT. Protein: CASSVGQTAWGDTQYF.